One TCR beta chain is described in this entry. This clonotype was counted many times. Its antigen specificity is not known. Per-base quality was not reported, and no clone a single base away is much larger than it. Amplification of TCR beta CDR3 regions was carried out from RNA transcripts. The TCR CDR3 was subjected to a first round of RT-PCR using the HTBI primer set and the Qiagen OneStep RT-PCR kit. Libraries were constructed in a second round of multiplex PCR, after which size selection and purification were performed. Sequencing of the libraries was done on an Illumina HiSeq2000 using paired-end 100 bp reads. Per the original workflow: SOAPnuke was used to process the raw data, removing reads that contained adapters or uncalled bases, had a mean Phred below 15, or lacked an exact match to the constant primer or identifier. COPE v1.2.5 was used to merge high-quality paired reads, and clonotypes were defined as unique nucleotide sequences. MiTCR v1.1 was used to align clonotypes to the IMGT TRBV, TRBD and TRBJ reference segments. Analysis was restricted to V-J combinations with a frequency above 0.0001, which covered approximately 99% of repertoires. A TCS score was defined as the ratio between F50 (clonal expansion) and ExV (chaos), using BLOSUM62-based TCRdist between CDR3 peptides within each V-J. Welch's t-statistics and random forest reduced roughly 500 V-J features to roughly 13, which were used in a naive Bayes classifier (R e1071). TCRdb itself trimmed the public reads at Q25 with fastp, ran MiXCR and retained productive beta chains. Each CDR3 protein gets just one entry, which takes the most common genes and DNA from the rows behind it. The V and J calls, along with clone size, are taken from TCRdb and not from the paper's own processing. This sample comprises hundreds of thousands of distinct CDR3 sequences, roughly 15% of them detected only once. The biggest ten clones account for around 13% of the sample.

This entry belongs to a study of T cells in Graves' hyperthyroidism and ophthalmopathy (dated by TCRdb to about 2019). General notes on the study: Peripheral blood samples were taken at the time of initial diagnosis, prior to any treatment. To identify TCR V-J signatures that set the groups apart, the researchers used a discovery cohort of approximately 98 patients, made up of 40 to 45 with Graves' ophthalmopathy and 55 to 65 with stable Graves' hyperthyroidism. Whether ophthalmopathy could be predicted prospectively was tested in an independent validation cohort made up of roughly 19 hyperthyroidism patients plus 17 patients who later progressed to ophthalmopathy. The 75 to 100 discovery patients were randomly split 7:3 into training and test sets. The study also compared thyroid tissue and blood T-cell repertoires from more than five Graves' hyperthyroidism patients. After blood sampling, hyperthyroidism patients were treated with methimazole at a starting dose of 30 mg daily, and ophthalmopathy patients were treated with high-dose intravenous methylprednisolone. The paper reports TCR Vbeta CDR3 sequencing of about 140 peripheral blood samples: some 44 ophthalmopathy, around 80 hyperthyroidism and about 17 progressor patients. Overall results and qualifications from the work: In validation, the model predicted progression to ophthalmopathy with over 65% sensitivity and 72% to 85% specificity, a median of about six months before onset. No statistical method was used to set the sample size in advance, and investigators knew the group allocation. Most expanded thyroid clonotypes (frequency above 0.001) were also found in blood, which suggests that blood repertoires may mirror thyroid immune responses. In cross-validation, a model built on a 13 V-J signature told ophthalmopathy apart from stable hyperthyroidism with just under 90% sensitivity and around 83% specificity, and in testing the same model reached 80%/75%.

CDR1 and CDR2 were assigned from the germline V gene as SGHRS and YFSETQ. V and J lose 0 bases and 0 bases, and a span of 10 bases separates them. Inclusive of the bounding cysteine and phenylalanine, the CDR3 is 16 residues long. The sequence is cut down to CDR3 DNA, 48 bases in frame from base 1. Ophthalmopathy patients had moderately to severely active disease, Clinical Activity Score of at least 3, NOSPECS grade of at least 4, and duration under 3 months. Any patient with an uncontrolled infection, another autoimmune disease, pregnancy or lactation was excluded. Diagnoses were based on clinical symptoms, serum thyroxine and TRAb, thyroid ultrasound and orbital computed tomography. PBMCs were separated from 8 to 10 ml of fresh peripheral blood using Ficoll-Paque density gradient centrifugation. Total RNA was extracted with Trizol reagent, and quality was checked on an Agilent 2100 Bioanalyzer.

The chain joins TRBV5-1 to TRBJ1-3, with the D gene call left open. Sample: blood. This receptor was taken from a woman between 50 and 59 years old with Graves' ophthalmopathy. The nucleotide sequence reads TGCGCCAGCAGCTTGGACTTACAACTCTCTGGAAACACCATATATTTT. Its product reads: CASSLDLQLSGNTIYF. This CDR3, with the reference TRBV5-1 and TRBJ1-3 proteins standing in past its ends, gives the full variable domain KAGVTQTPRYLIKTRGQQVTLSCSPISGHRSVSWYQQTPGQGLQFLFEYFSETQRNKGNFPGRFSGRQFSNSRSEMNVSTLELGDSALYLCASSLDLQLSGNTIYFGEGSWLTVV.